The 18 T cell receptor beta chains below all came from one sample that was sequenced in a study of Ad26.COV2.S vaccination and SARS-CoV-2 variants. Method: immunoSEQ multiplex PCR; TCRdb's copy keeps in-frame clones and lacks some. The sample has roughly 390,000 clones, roughly nine tenths seen once. The sample's treatment: over 15 received Ad26.COV2.S at low or high dose, single or two shots; 5 received placebo; per-sample allocation not given. The samples date from day 63 after the first vaccine or placebo injection. Sequencing was performed on peripheral blood, taken in a trial of Ad26.COV2.S vaccine versus placebo. These TCRs come from a person aged 18-60 years who received the Ad26.COV2.S COVID-19 vaccine or a placebo.

The rearrangement joins TRBV19 to TRBJ1-5; 8 nucleotides align to TRBD1. The CDR3 extends over 16 amino acids. Per the germline V gene, CDR1 is LNHDA and CDR2 is SQIVND (reference sequence). The ends lost 6 bases at V and 0 bases at J; junction bases unmatched: 7. CDR3 in amino acids: CASRRQGRFSNQPQHF. For the CDR3, the DNA is TGTGCCAGTAGGAGACAGGGGAGGTTTAGCAATCAGCCCCAGCATTTT. The full variable domain, with the rest looked up from reference TRBV19 and TRBJ1-5, is DGGITQSPKYLFRKEGQNVTLSCEQNLNHDAMYWYRQDPGQGLRLIYYSQIVNDFQKGDIAEGYSVSREKKESFPLTVTSAQKNPTAFYLCASRRQGRFSNQPQHFGDGTRLSIL.

Turning to this clone: The same CDR3 also results from other DNA sequences found in this sample. The chain employs TRBV7-2 and TRBJ2-3, with D possibly called TRBD1 or TRBD2 (6 bases each). Germline V CDR1 and CDR2: SGHTA, FQGNSA. CDR3 length: 16 amino acids. The V end was cut by 1 base, the J end by 0 bases, with 11 bases between. CDR3 DNA sequence: TGTGCCAGCAGCTTAGTAGGGGGGCCGAGCACAGATACGCAGTATTTT. Translated: CASSLVGGPSTDTQYF.

This chain joins TRBV7-2 and TRBJ2-3, with D possibly being TRBD1 (5 bases). The V gene lost 5 bases and the J gene lost 1 base, with 19 bases spanning the gap. Germline values: CDR1 SGHTA, CDR2 FQGNSA. This CDR3 comprises 17 residues. The CDR3 DNA follows: TGTGCCAGCAGCCCCAGAGGACGGGCCAGGGGCACAGATACGCAGTATTTT. Encoded protein: CASSPRGRARGTDTQYF. The full variable domain, completed using reference TRBV7-2 and TRBJ2-3, is GAGVSQSPSNKVTEKGKDVELRCDPISGHTALYWYRQSLGQGLEFLIYFQGNSAPDKSGLPSDRFSAERTGGSVSTLTIQRTQQEDSAVYLCASSPRGRARGTDTQYFGPGTRLTVL.

V usage is TRBV6-2 or TRBV6-3 and J usage is TRBJ2-7; D is unclear. Germline lookup yields CDR1 MNHEY and CDR2 SVGEGT. The CDR3 spans 16 residues. The V and J ends lost 0 bases and 0 bases respectively, with 12 bases between them. The CDR3 sequence is CASSYSNVSSSYEQYF. Here the CDR3 DNA reads TGTGCCAGCAGTTACTCGAACGTTTCCAGCTCCTACGAGCAGTACTTC.

The CDR3 region has the DNA TGTGCCATATACGGGGCCAGGACAGGAGAGACCCAGTACTTC. Encoded protein: CAIYGARTGETQYF. The V call is TRBV6-5, the J call TRBJ2-5, with 7 bases lining up with TRBD1. V trimming: 10 bases; J trimming: 4 bases; junction bases outside the gene matches: 12. The CDR3 extends over 14 amino acids. The germline gives CDR1 MNHEY, CDR2 SVGAGI.

The rearrangement links TRBV7-2 to TRBJ1-6; D gene uncertain. The CDR3 is 16 residues long. V gave up 5 bases and J gave up 10 bases, with 21 bases separating them. CDR1 is SGHTA and CDR2 is FQGNSA in the germline V gene. CDR3 sequence (DNA): TGTGCCAGCAGCCTTCGGGCCCCCCAGAGTAGGTCACCCCTCCACTTT. It specifies CASSLRAPQSRSPLHF.

The rearrangement links TRBV7-9 to TRBJ2-3, with D possibly being TRBD1 (6 bases). The CDR3 loop spans 15 amino acids. Germline-derived CDR1 and CDR2 are SEHNR and FQNEAQ (reference sequence). Trimming cost V 5 bases and J 3 bases, with 15 bases left between them. The CDR3 loop is CASSDPQGLTDTQYF. In DNA, the CDR3 is TGTGCCAGCAGCGACCCTCAGGGGTTGACAGATACGCAGTATTTT. Supplemented by reference TRBV7-9 and TRBJ2-3, the full variable domain reads DTGVSQNPRHKITKRGQNVTFRCDPISEHNRLYWYRQTLGQGPEFLTYFQNEAQLEKSRLLSDRFSAERPKGSFSTLEIQRTEQGDSAMYLCASSDPQGLTDTQYFGPGTRLTVL.

For the CDR3, the DNA is TGCGCCAGCAGCCAAGACGGGACAGATACGCAGTATTTT. It specifies CASSQDGTDTQYF. The gene calls are TRBV4-1 and TRBJ2-3; D unresolved. The CDR3 is 13 amino acids. CDR1 and CDR2 from the germline V gene are MGHRA and YSYEKL. The V end was cut by 0 bases, the J end by 3 bases, with 4 bases between.

This clone appeared a few times. The J gene is TRBJ2-1, the V gene TRBV6-6; D possibly corresponds to TRBD1 (6 bases). Germline loops: CDR1 MNHNY, CDR2 SVGAGI (reference sequence). The CDR3 has 14 residues. V was trimmed by 5 bases and J by 7 bases, leaving 15 bases between them. Written as DNA, the CDR3 is TGTGCCAGCAGTCACAGGGTCCTGGGGAATGAGCAGTTCTTC. Translated, it gives CASSHRVLGNEQFF.

This rearrangement joins TRBV5-4 to TRBJ1-1; 7 bases are shared with TRBD1. CDR1 and CDR2 from the germline V gene are SGHNT and YYREEE (reference sequence). The V segment lost 0 bases and the J segment 3 bases; nucleotides outside the gene matches: 5. This CDR3 is built from 15 residues. In DNA form, the CDR3 reads TGTGCCAGCAGCTTGGAAGGGGGCCTGGACACTGAAGCTTTCTTT. Translation gives CASSLEGGLDTEAFF.

CDR3 loop: CASSKGAGELFF. For the CDR3, the DNA is TGTGCCAGCAGTAAGGGGGCCGGGGAGCTGTTTTTT. This chain links TRBV6-5 with TRBJ2-2, with D perhaps TRBD1 (6 bases). The CDR3 consists of 12 residues. Germline V gene sequence: CDR1 MNHEY, CDR2 SVGAGI. V lost 5 bases and J lost 6, with 7 bases in between.

The CDR3 DNA follows: TGTGCCAGCAGCTTGCAGGACGGTTCTGGAAACACCATATATTTT. It codes for CASSLQDGSGNTIYF. The genes are TRBV7-9 and TRBJ1-3; D call uncertain. CDR1 is SEHNR and CDR2 is FQNEAQ in the germline V gene (reference sequence). Trimming shortened V by 3 bases and J by 1 base, and 10 bases separated the two germline ends. There are 15 residues in the CDR3.

This sequence joins TRBV5-4 and TRBJ2-1, with 10 bases lining up with TRBD2. V lost 0 bases, J lost 4 bases, and 4 bases stayed unmatched. Per the germline V gene, CDR1 is SGHNT and CDR2 is YYREEE (reference sequence). The CDR3 runs 16 residues. This CDR3 reads CASSLGGTSEYNEQFF. As DNA, the CDR3 is TGTGCCAGCAGCTTGGGAGGGACTAGCGAATACAATGAGCAGTTCTTC.

About this clone: Other DNA sequences in this specimen translate into the identical CDR3. This chain connects TRBV7-2 to TRBJ2-2, with TRBD2 matching over 7 bases. The CDR3 length is 13 residues. Germline V gives CDR1 SGHTA, CDR2 FQGNSA. Trimming at V came to 3 bases and at J to 6 bases, leaving 1 base not matched to a gene. CDR3 in amino acids: CASSFRGAGELFF. The CDR3, as DNA: TGTGCCAGCAGCTTCCGGGGGGCCGGGGAGCTGTTTTTT. Drawing the rest from reference TRBV7-2 and TRBJ2-2, the complete variable domain is GAGVSQSPSNKVTEKGKDVELRCDPISGHTALYWYRQSLGQGLEFLIYFQGNSAPDKSGLPSDRFSAERTGGSVSTLTIQRTQQEDSAVYLCASSFRGAGELFFGEGSRLTVL.

The sample holds a few counts of this clone. The chain couples TRBV6-1 to TRBJ2-5; the D call may be TRBD1 or TRBD2 (6 bases each). Germline V gene lookup returns CDR1 MNHNS and CDR2 SASEGT. The CDR3 totals 15 residues. V was trimmed by 3 bases and J by 3 bases, leaving 14 bases between them. CDR3 sequence: CASSEYSGEEETQYF. CDR3 nucleotide sequence: TGTGCCAGCAGTGAGTATTCAGGGGAGGAAGAGACCCAGTACTTC.

The chain combines TRBV10-1 with TRBJ2-1; 9 nucleotides align to TRBD1. This CDR3 region has 15 residues. Germline lookup yields CDR1 WNHNN and CDR2 SYGVQD (reference sequence). The junction had 4 bases not matched to a gene; V was cut back by 3 bases and J by 4 bases. The CDR3 nucleotides are TGCGCCAGCAGTGATTTGGGGACAGGGTACAATGAGCAGTTCTTC. Amino acids: CASSDLGTGYNEQFF.

The chain joins TRBV6-2 or TRBV6-3 to TRBJ2-7; 8 bases are a match to TRBD2. J was trimmed by 6 bases and V by 2 bases; bases with no gene match: 18. CDR1 and CDR2 (germline): MNHEY, SVGEGT. This CDR3 region has 18 residues. The CDR3 here is CASSYAGAGLAGAFEQYF. The CDR3, as DNA: TGTGCCAGCAGTTACGCGGGGGCTGGACTAGCTGGGGCCTTCGAGCAGTACTTC.

J is TRBJ2-7 and V is TRBV6-2 or TRBV6-3; tentatively, D is TRBD1 (6 bases). The CDR3 is 16 residues long. The ends were cut back, 6 bases at V and 2 bases at J, with 20 bases in the middle. From germline, CDR1 is MNHEY and CDR2 SVGEGT. CDR3 residues: CASSRKGGGGAYEQYF. Here the CDR3 DNA reads TGTGCCAGCAGCCGAAAAGGGGGTGGGGGAGCCTACGAGCAGTACTTC.